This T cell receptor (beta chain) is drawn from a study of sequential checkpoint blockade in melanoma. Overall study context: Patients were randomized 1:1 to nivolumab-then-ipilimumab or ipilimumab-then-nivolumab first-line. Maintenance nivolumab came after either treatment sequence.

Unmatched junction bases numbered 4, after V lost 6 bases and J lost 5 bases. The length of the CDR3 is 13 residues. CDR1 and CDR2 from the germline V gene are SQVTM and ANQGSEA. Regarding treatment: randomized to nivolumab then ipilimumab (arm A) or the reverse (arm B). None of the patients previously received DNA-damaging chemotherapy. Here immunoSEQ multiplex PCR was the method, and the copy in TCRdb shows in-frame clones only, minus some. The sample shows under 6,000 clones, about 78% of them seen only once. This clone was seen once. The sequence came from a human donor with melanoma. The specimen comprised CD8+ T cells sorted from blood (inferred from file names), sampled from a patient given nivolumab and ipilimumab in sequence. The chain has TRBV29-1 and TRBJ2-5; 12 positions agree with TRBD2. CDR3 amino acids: CSVTSGGMETQYF. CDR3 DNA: TGCAGCGTGACTAGCGGGGGTATGGAGACCCAGTACTTC.